This TCR beta chain is drawn from a study of blood T cell repertoires in COVID-19. Study details: Collection of acute and convalescent COVID-19 samples took place in the United States, Italy and Spain. PBMCs, B-cell-depleted T cells, or T cells were the source of the cDNA or gDNA that made up the material.

Study processing details: Amplification from reference gene primers served as the basis for estimated nucleated cell counts. This table comes from immunoSEQ multiplex PCR, and its TCRdb copy is limited to in-frame clones, with some not included. V and J calls and clone size come straight from that table; D and trimming were deduced from the DNA. The data contain 260,000 or so clones, over 75% of them seen just once; the ten biggest clones take up about 0.7%. The germline V gene has CDR1 SGHNT and CDR2 YENEEA. The CDR3 is 13 residues long. Trimming removed 2 bases from V and 6 bases from J, with 11 bases in between.

The chain carries TRBV11-3 and TRBJ2-7; D perhaps matches TRBD1 (6 bases). The sequence came from a human donor in a cohort sampled during active COVID-19. Sequenced: peripheral blood. CDR3 sequence: CASSLLRGGEQYF. The CDR3 DNA reads as TGTGCCAGCAGCTTATTGCGAGGGGGCGAGCAGTACTTC.